A selection of T cell receptor beta chains follows, all from one sample in a study of blood T cells in healthy people across ages. From the 5' RACE reads, TCRdb called clonotypes with MiXCR, one entry per CDR3 protein. The table lists approximately 680,000 distinct CDR3 sequences, around 32% of them singletons. What was sequenced was blood. The origin of the receptors is an elderly woman in good health. CDR3s leave out the opening cysteine and the closing phenylalanine or tryptophan.

v_call	cdr3_length	j_call	cdr3_aa
TRBV13	13	TRBJ2-7	ASSLVGGASYEQY
TRBV30	10	TRBJ1-1	AWKDRETEAF
TRBV20-1	12	TRBJ2-7	SVVRPAGRYEQY
TRBV9	12	TRBJ1-1	ASGGDRVNTEAF
TRBV29-1	10	TRBJ1-2	SVEVDIYGYT
TRBV20-1	13	TRBJ2-7	SARDPGGESGEQY
TRBV3-1	13	TRBJ2-5	ASSRYKSSKETQY
TRBV5-1	14	TRBJ2-1	ASSWEFAGGNNEQF
TRBV29-1	11	TRBJ2-3	SASTDSTDTQY
TRBV27	11	NA	ASKNRTSGEQY
TRBV12-3/TRBV12-4	15	TRBJ2-3	ASSLAITGKITDTQY
TRBV20-1	16	TRBJ2-1	SARALLNLAGLNNEQF
TRBV7-2	14	TRBJ2-1	ASSLAPQRLYNEQF
TRBV28	9	TRBJ2-7	ASSMIYEQY
TRBV7-8	12	TRBJ2-5	ASSVGTTRETQY
TRBV6-5	13	TRBJ2-7	ASESLAGGYYEQY
TRBV7-2	13	TRBJ1-5	ASSSTRNSNQPQH
TRBV6-2/TRBV6-3	11	TRBJ1-1	ASLDSLNTEAF
TRBV7-2	17	TRBJ2-3	ASSLRFRLAGGITDTQY
TRBV30	11	NA	AWSRRAGETQY
TRBV6-2/TRBV6-3	11	TRBJ2-7	ASSYDLYYEQY
TRBV7-2	11	TRBJ1-1	ASAHQGGTEAF
TRBV7-2	9	TRBJ1-6	ASSTLGPLH
TRBV2	12	TRBJ1-6	ASRASNGNSPLH
TRBV6-5	12	TRBJ2-2	ASRRDSVTGEPF
TRBV29-1	11	TRBJ2-5	SVEAGARETQY
TRBV7-2	11	NA	ASSLEICNEQY
TRBV19	12	TRBJ2-7	ASSIRAGVYEQY
TRBV5-1	13	TRBJ1-6	ASSPAGQDNSPLH
TRBV5-1	11	TRBJ1-1	ASSLGGQNEAF
TRBV6-1	15	TRBJ1-2	ATHPGPTDRIYPGYT
TRBV4-1	11	TRBJ2-4	ASSQDRKNIQY
TRBV20-1	13	TRBJ2-3	SAEGGTQSTDTQY
TRBV7-9	11	TRBJ2-1	ASSLVSQDEQF
TRBV7-2	13	TRBJ2-1	ASSSPLGTRGEQF
TRBV4-2	13	TRBJ1-1	ASSHDKGGARTAF
TRBV4-1	13	TRBJ1-2	ASSQDFGGDHGYT
TRBV27	12	TRBJ1-5	ASSCGAHNQPQH
TRBV12-3/TRBV12-4	13	TRBJ1-2	ASSDPGQYNYGYT
TRBV7-9	13	TRBJ1-1	ASSPARTGNTEAF
TRBV7-3	12	TRBJ2-3	ASSRGQGPDTQY
TRBV5-1	12	TRBJ1-3	ARAGSSSGNTIY
TRBV18	11	TRBJ2-1	ASSTRQGNEQF
TRBV15	18	TRBJ2-5	ATSRAGLADPGSYQETQY
TRBV12-3/TRBV12-4	11	TRBJ2-5	ASSLWGMETQY
TRBV4-2	14	TRBJ1-2	ASSQDNRGISYGYT
TRBV7-3	13	TRBJ2-3	ASSLTGVWTDTQY
TRBV20-1	13	TRBJ2-6	SASARLSGANVLT
TRBV20-1	12	TRBJ2-1	SARDGGANGEQF
TRBV11-2	12	TRBJ2-7	ASSRLGLSYEQY
TRBV20-1	15	NA	SARARTNIRTYNEQY
TRBV29-1	12	TRBJ2-3	SGLRDYGSDTQY
TRBV5-5	13	TRBJ1-5	ASSLARQAEQPQH
TRBV24-1	14	TRBJ2-3	ATSDVAGYGTDTQY
TRBV5-5	11	TRBJ2-1	ASSYTINNEQF
TRBV4-2	11	TRBJ1-6	ASSLAVDRALH
TRBV6-2/TRBV6-3	16	TRBJ2-2	ASSNRDRVIHPTGELF
TRBV24-1	15	TRBJ2-1	ATSDRGGRDRGRERF
TRBV6-1	12	TRBJ2-7	ASSAIRISYEQY
TRBV5-1	12	TRBJ2-2	ASRVTSNTGELF